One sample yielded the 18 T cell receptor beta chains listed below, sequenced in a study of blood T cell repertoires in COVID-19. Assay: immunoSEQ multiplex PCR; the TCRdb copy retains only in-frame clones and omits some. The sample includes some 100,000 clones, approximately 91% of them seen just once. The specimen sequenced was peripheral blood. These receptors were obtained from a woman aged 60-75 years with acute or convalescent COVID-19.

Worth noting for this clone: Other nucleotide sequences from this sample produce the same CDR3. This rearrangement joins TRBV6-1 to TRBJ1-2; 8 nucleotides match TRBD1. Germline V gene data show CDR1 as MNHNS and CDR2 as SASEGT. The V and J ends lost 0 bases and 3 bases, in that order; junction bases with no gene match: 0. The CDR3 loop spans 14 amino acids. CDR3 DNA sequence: TGTGCCAGCAGTGAAGCGGACAGGGACTATGGCTACACCTTC. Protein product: CASSEADRDYGYTF.

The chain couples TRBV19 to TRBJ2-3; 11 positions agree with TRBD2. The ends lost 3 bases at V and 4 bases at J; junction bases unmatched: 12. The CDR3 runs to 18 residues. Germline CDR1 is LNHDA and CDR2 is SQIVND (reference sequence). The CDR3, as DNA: TGTGCCAGTAGTATGGACCACAACGGACTAGCGGGCGCAGATACGCAGTATTTT. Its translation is CASSMDHNGLAGADTQYF.

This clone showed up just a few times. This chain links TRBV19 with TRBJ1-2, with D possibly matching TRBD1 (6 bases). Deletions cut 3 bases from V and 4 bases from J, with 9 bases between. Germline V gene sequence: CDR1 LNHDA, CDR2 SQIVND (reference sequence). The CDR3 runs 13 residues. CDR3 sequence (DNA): TGTGCCAGTAGTATTAAGGACAGCTATGGCTACACCTTC. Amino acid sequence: CASSIKDSYGYTF.

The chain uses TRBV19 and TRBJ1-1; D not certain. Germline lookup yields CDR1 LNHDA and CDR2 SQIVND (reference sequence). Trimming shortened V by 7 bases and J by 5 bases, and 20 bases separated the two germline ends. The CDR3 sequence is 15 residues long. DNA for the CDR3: TGTGCCAGTAAACCCCAGAGGGCCCGGGGAACTGAAGCTTTCTTT. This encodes CASKPQRARGTEAFF.

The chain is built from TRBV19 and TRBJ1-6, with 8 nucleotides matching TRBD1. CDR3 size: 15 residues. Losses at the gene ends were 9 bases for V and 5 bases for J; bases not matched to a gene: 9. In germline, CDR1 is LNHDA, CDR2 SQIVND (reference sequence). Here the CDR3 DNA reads TGTGCCAGCGGACAGGGCGCCGTAAATAATTCACCCCTCCACTTT. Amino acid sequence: CASGQGAVNNSPLHF.

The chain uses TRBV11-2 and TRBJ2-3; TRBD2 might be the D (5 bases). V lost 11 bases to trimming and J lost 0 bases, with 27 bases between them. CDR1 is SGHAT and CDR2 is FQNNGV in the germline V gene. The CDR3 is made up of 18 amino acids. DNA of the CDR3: TGTGCCGCACCGTCACGGTCCTACGGGCGGACTAGCACAGATACGCAGTATTTT. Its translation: CAAPSRSYGRTSTDTQYF.

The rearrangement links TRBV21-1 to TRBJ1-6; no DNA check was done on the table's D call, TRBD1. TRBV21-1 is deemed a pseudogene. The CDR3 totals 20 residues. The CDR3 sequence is CASSKALPGRRDRVRSPLHF. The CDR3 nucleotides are TGTGCCAGCAGCAAAGCGCTCCCTGGTAGGCGGGACAGGGTTCGGTCACCCCTCCACTTT.

CDR3 region: CASLPSLGDNQPQHF. CDR3 DNA: TGTGCCAGCCTCCCCAGCCTGGGCGACAATCAGCCCCAGCATTTT. This chain joins TRBV6-5 and TRBJ1-5; no clear D. Looked up from germline, CDR1 is MNHEY and CDR2 is SVGAGI. The CDR3 loop spans 15 amino acids. The ends were cut back, 8 bases at V and 3 bases at J, with 17 bases in the middle.

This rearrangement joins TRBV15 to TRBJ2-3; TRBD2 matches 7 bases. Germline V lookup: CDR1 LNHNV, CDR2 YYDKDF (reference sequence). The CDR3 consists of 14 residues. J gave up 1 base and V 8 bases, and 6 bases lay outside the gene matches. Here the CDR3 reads CATRRGGRTDTQYF. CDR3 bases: TGTGCCACCCGGCGCGGGGGACGCACAGATACGCAGTATTTT.

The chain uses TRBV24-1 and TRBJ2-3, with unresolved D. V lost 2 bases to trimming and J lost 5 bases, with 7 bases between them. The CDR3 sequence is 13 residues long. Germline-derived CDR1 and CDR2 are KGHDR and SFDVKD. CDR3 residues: CATSDSSLDTQYF. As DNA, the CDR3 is TGTGCCACCAGTGATTCGAGCTTAGATACGCAGTATTTT.

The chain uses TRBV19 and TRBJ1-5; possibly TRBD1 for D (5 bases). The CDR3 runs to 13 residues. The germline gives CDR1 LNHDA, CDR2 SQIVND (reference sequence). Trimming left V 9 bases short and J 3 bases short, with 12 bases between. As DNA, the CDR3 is TGTGCCAGCGGGGGGGGTTACAATCAGCCCCAGCATTTT. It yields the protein CASGGGYNQPQHF.

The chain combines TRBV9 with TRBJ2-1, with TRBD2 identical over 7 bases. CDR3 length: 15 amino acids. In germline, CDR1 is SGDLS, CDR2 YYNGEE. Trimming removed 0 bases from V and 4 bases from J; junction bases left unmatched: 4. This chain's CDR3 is CASSVGAGNYNEQFF. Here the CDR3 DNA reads TGTGCCAGCAGCGTAGGAGCGGGGAATTACAATGAGCAGTTCTTC. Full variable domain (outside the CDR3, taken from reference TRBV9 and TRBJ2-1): DSGVTQTPKHLITATGQRVTLRCSPRSGDLSVYWYQQSLDQGLQFLIQYYNGEERAKGNILERFSAQQFPDLHSELNLSSLELGDSALYFCASSVGAGNYNEQFFGPGTRLTVL.

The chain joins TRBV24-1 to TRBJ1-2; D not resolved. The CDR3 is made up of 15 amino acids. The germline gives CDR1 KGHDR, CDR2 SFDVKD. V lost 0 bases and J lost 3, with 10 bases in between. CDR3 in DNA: TGTGCCACCAGTGATTTGCGGGGAGGTTACTATGGCTACACCTTC. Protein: CATSDLRGGYYGYTF.

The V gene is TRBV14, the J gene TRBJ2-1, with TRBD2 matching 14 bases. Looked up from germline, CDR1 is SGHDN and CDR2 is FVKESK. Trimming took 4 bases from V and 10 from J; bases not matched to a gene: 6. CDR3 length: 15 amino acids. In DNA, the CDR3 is TGTGCCAGCAGCCTGAGACTAGCGGGAGGGGAAGAGCAGTTCTTC. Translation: CASSLRLAGGEEQFF.

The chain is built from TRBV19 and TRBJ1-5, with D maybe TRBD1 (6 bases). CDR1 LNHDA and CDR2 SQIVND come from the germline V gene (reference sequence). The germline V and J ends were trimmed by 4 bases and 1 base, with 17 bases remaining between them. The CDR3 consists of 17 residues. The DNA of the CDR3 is TGTGCCAGTAGTACGTCCGCTTCCACAGGGAGCAATCAGCCCCAGCATTTT. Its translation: CASSTSASTGSNQPQHF.

CDR3 bases: TGTGCCACCAGTTCTAGCGGGAGGGGTCCCTACAATGAGCAGTTCTTC. The encoded protein is CATSSSGRGPYNEQFF. The chain uses TRBV24-1 and TRBJ2-1, with 12 bases lining up with TRBD2. The ends lost 6 bases at V and 2 bases at J; junction bases unmatched: 4. Germline lookup yields CDR1 KGHDR and CDR2 SFDVKD. The CDR3 extends over 16 amino acids.

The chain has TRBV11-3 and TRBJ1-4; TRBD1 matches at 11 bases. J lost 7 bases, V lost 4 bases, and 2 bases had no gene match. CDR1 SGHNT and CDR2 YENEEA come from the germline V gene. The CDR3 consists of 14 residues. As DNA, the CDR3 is TGTGCCAGCAGCTCGGACAGGGGGCGTGAAAAACTGTTTTTT. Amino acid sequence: CASSSDRGREKLFF. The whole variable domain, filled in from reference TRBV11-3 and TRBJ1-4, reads EAGVVQSPRYKIIEKKQPVAFWCNPISGHNTLYWYLQNLGQGPELLIRYENEEAVDDSQLPKDRFSAERLKGVDSTLKIQPAELGDSAVYLCASSSDRGREKLFFGSGTQLSVL.

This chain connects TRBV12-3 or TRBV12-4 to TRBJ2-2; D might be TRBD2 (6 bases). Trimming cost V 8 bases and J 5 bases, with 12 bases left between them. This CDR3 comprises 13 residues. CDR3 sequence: CASGGTATGELFF. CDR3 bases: TGTGCCAGCGGCGGGACTGCTACCGGGGAGCTGTTTTTT.